The sequence of this TCR beta chain was determined in a study of T cells in Graves' hyperthyroidism and ophthalmopathy. There are many counts of this clonotype. Germline V gives CDR1 MDHEN, CDR2 SYDVKM. The V segment lost 7 bases and the J segment 8 bases; nucleotides outside the gene matches: 6. The CDR3 is 12 amino acids. The source material, RNA transcripts, was used to amplify TCR beta CDR3 regions. Initially, a first-round RT-PCR of the TCR CDR3 employed the HTBI primer set. MiXCR, run by TCRdb on the multiplex PCR reads, gives a single entry per CDR3 protein. The profile shows approximately 400,000 distinct CDR3 sequences, about 19% of them singletons.

The sequenced sample consisted of blood. This sequence was found in a young woman with Graves' hyperthyroidism. The genes are TRBV28 and TRBJ1-2, with TRBD1 identical over 8 bases. The CDR3 loop is CASITGGRGYTF. The CDR3 nucleotides read TGTGCCAGCATAACAGGGGGTAGGGGCTACACCTTC.